What follows are 10 T cell receptor beta chains derived from one specimen sequenced in a study of breast tumors, draining lymph nodes, adjacent tissues. Axillary draining lymph nodes of breast cancer patients supplied the node samples. TCRdb used MiXCR to reprocess the multiplex PCR reads, holding one entry per CDR3 protein. This table holds roughly 130,000 distinct CDR3 sequences, roughly 21% found once. Source material: axillary lymph node tissue. The receptors stem from a female donor with breast cancer. Some clones in this sample may be carry-over from other donors' samples.

At least ten counts were recorded for this clonotype. This chain uses TRBV5-1 with TRBJ2-1; the D gene is possibly TRBD1 (5 bases). Germline CDR1 is SGHRS and CDR2 is YFSETQ. V was pared by 4 bases and J by 2 bases, with 10 bases between. The CDR3 covers 14 residues. CDR3 sequence (DNA): TGCGCCAGCAGCACCCCGGACACCTACAATGAGCAGTTCTTC. Translation gives CASSTPDTYNEQFF.

This rearrangement joins TRBV6-1 to TRBJ2-2; D not certain. Between the trimmed V and J ends, which lost 2 bases and 7 bases, there was a span of 5 bases. CDR1 is MNHNS and CDR2 is SASEGT in the germline V gene. The CDR3 length is 12 residues. CDR3 sequence reads: CASSEIGGELFF. The CDR3 DNA sequence: TGTGCCAGCAGTGAAATCGGCGGGGAGCTGTTTTTT.

In this sample, this clonotype turned up many times. The chain joins TRBV5-1 to TRBJ1-2; D not resolved. Germline lookup yields CDR1 SGHRS and CDR2 YFSETQ. The length of the CDR3 is 14 residues. V was trimmed by 0 bases and J by 0 bases, leaving 6 bases between them. CDR3 residues: CASSLDTTNYGYTF. The CDR3 region has the DNA TGCGCCAGCAGCTTGGACACTACTAACTATGGCTACACCTTC. The variable domain in full, completed from reference TRBV5-1 and TRBJ1-2, reads KAGVTQTPRYLIKTRGQQVTLSCSPISGHRSVSWYQQTPGQGLQFLFEYFSETQRNKGNFPGRFSGRQFSNSRSEMNVSTLELGDSALYLCASSLDTTNYGYTFGSGTRLTVV.

This clonotype was detected ten times or more. The chain carries TRBV7-3 and TRBJ2-2; TRBD2 is a possible D gene (6 bases). The CDR3 covers 18 residues. Per germline, CDR1 SGHTA and CDR2 FQGTGA. V dropped 5 bases and J dropped 0 bases, with 19 bases sitting between them. CDR3 amino acids: CASSTLPPSVANTGELFF. CDR3 DNA: TGTGCCAGCAGCACCCTTCCACCTAGCGTCGCGAACACCGGGGAGCTGTTTTTT.

For this clonotype: Being one base from a much bigger clone, this may be a read error. A read error is likely, as this CDR3 ends without the conserved phenylalanine or tryptophan. The genes are TRBV13 and TRBJ2-1; possible D gene TRBD2, 5 bases. Germline values: CDR1 PRHDT, CDR2 FYEKMQ (reference sequence). V lost 5 bases and J lost 6, with 20 bases in between. This CDR3 comprises 16 residues. DNA of the CDR3: TGTGCCAGCAGCCTAGCCCTGGTTAAGGACCGCAATGAGCAGTTCCTC. Its translation: CASSLALVKDRNEQFL.

As for this clonotype: Being one base from a much bigger clone, this may be a read error. The chain employs TRBV11-2 and TRBJ2-3, with D possibly matching TRBD2 (6 bases). V shed 7 bases and J shed 7 bases, with 12 bases lying between them. The germline gives CDR1 SGHAT, CDR2 FQNNGV. The CDR3 sequence is 12 residues long. In DNA, the CDR3 is TGTGCCAGCATCTCGGAGGGGAATACGCAGTATTTT. It is translated as CASISEGNTQYF.

On this clonotype itself: A read error is possible here, since a much larger clone lies one base away. The chain carries TRBV6-5 and TRBJ2-1; 7 bases line up with TRBD2. The germline CDR1 and CDR2 sequences are MNHEY and SVGAGI. CDR3 length equals 14 residues. CDR3 protein: CVSSRTRVYNEQFF. The CDR3 DNA sequence: TGTGTCAGCAGTAGGACTAGAGTATACAATGAGCAGTTCTTC.

In this sample, this clonotype turned up many times. This chain uses TRBV9 with TRBJ2-3; no firm D call. Per the germline V gene, CDR1 is SGDLS and CDR2 is YYNGEE. V was pared by 0 bases and J by 2 bases, with 10 bases between. There are 15 residues in the CDR3. The DNA for the CDR3 is TGTGCCAGCAGCGTAGGGGCGCAGTTCACAGATACGCAGTATTTT. Translated, it gives CASSVGAQFTDTQYF.

In its sample, this clonotype was seen many times. The chain uses TRBV6-5 and TRBJ2-3; unclear D gene. The CDR3 is made up of 14 amino acids. The germline V gene has CDR1 MNHEY and CDR2 SVGAGI. V lost 2 bases, J lost 7 bases, and 13 bases lay in between. CDR3 coding DNA: TGTGCCAGCAGTTACATGGAGTCAAGGCATACGCAGTATTTT. Amino acids: CASSYMESRHTQYF.

This clonotype was seen ten or more times. The chain recombines TRBV5-1 with TRBJ2-1; 13 nucleotides agree with TRBD2. The trim removed 5 bases at V and 7 bases at J, leaving 12 bases unmatched. The germline V gene has CDR1 SGHRS and CDR2 YFSETQ. This CDR3 region has 17 residues. The CDR3: CASRPPGLAGLGNEQFF. The CDR3, as DNA: TGCGCCAGCAGACCACCGGGACTAGCGGGATTAGGGAATGAGCAGTTCTTC. Full variable domain (rest looked up from reference TRBV5-1 and TRBJ2-1): KAGVTQTPRYLIKTRGQQVTLSCSPISGHRSVSWYQQTPGQGLQFLFEYFSETQRNKGNFPGRFSGRQFSNSRSEMNVSTLELGDSALYLCASRPPGLAGLGNEQFFGPGTRLTVL.